The T cell receptor beta chain described here comes from a study of blood T cell repertoires in COVID-19. About the research overall: Collection of acute and convalescent COVID-19 samples took place in the United States, Italy and Spain.

Original handling: Estimation of nucleated cell counts relied on the amplification of reference gene primers. TCRdb's table, derived via immunoSEQ multiplex PCR, lists solely in-frame clones and lacks some. V and J calls and clone size follow that table, whereas D and trimming were derived from the DNA. This table has about 160,000 clones, about nine tenths appearing once. Per germline, CDR1 SGHDN and CDR2 FVKESK. The CDR3 runs to 14 residues. With V trimmed by 2 bases and J by 5 bases, 3 bases remained unmatched. Sequencing was carried out using peripheral blood. The receptor comes from a man in his sixties with active or convalescent COVID-19. The J gene is TRBJ1-2, the V gene TRBV14, with 9 bases aligning to TRBD1. The CDR3 DNA is TGTGCCAGCAGCCAATCGACAGGGGGATATGGCTACACCTTC. Its translation is CASSQSTGGYGYTF. Full variable domain (rest looked up from reference TRBV14 and TRBJ1-2): EAGVTQFPSHSVIEKGQTVTLRCDPISGHDNLYWYRRVMGKEIKFLLHFVKESKQDESGMPNNRFLAERTGGTYSTLKVQPAELEDSGVYFCASSQSTGGYGYTFGSGTRLTVV.